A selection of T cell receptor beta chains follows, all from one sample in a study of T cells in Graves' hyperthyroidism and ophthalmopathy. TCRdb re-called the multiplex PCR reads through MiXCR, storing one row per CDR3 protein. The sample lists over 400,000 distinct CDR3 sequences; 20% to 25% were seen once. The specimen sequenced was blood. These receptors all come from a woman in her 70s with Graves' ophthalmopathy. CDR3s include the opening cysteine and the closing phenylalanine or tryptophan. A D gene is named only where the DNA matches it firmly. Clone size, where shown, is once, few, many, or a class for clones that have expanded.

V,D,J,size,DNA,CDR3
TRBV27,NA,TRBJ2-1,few,TGTGCCAGCAGCCCCGCCGCACAGAGTACGAAGCAGTTCTTC,CASSPAAQSTKQFF
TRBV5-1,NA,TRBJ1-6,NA,TGCGCCAGCAGGGCGGACCGAGCACCCCTCCACTTT,CASRADRAPLHF
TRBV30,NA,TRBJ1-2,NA,TGTGCCTGGAAAGTCCCCAACTATGGCTACACCTTC,CAWKVPNYGYTF
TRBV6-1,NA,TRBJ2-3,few,TGTGCCAGCAGTATTATCACAGGCACAGATACGCAGTATTTT,CASSIITGTDTQYF
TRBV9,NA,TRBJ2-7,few,TGTGCCAGCAGCGTGGGGACATATCACGAGCAGTACTTC,CASSVGTYHEQYF
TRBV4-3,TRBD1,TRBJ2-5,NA,TGCGCCAGCAGCCAAACCTACCGGGACAGTATCACTGGGTTGGCCCAGTACTTC,CASSQTYRDSITGLAQYF
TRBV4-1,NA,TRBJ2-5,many,TGCGCCAGCAGACGGGACATCCTCTCTACAGAGACCCAGTACTTC,CASRRDILSTETQYF
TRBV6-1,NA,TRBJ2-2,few,TGTGCCAGCACCAAAAGGTCGGGGACTTCGAACACCGGGGAGCTGTTTTTT,CASTKRSGTSNTGELFF
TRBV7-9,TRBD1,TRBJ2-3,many,TGTGCCAGCAGCATTACAGGGGTATGGACAGATACGCAGTATTTT,CASSITGVWTDTQYF
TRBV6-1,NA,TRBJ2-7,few,TGTGCCACCTCGTACGTTATCGAGACCTACGAGCAGTACTTC,CATSYVIETYEQYF
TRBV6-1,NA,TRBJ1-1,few,TGTGCCAGCCACCCGCACCTGAACACTGAAGCTTTCTTT,CASHPHLNTEAFF
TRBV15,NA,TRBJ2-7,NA,TGTGCCACCAGCAGAGATTGGAGCAGGAGCTCCTACGAGCAGTACTTC,CATSRDWSRSSYEQYF
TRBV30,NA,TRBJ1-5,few,TGTGCCTGGAGTCACGGGGGAGATTTTAATCAGCCCCAGCATTTT,CAWSHGGDFNQPQHF
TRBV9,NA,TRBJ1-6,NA,TGTGCCAGCAGCGTAGGGCAGGGGCAAAATTCACCCCTCCACTTT,CASSVGQGQNSPLHF
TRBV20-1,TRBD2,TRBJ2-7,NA,TGCAGTGCTAGAGATCTGGCTAGCGGGAAGTACGAGCAGTACTTC,CSARDLASGKYEQYF
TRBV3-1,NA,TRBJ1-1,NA,TGTGCCACCGGGAGGGGGTGGAACACTGAAGCTTTCTTT,CATGRGWNTEAFF
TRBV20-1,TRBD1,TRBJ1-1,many,TGCAGTGCTAGTCCTTTGGGACAGAGGCGCACTGAAGCTTTCTTT,CSASPLGQRRTEAFF
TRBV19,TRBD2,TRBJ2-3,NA,TGTGCCAGTACCTCAAGGACTAGCGGGACCGTTACGCAGTATTTT,CASTSRTSGTVTQYF
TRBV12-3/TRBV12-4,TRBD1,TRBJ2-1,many,TGTGCCAGCAGTTTATGGGACAGGGGACAGTTCTTC,CASSLWDRGQFF
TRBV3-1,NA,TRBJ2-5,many,TGTGCCAGCAGCCAACCGGACACGAGGGAGACCCAGTACTTC,CASSQPDTRETQYF
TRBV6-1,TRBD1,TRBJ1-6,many,TGTGCCAGCACCGACAGGGGATCTAATTCACCCCTCCACTTT,CASTDRGSNSPLHF
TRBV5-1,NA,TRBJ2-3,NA,TGCGCCAGCAGTTCCGGGTCCACTACCCCAGATACGCAGTATTTT,CASSSGSTTPDTQYF
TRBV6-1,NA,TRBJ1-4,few,TGTGCCAGCATCCATATCACGGGAGAAAAACTGTTTTTT,CASIHITGEKLFF
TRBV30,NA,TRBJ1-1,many,TGTGCCTGGAGTATCATGAACACTGAAGCTTTCTTT,CAWSIMNTEAFF
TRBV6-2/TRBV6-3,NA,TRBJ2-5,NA,TGTGCCAGCACCCTCGCAGGGGTAGAGACCCAGTACTTC,CASTLAGVETQYF
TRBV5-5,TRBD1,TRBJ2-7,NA,TGTGCCAGCAGCTGGAGGACAGGGTCCGAGTACGAGCAGTACTTC,CASSWRTGSEYEQYF
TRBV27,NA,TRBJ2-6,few,TGTGCCACCCCAGCGGCTAGCTCTGGGGCCAACGTCCTGACTTTC,CATPAASSGANVLTF
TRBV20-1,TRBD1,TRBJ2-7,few,TGCAGTGCTAGAGGCTGGACAGGTCACTCCTACGAGCAGTACTTC,CSARGWTGHSYEQYF
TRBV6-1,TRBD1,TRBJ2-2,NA,TGTGCCAGCAGTGTCCCACAGGGGGCTCACGGGGAGCTGTTTTTT,CASSVPQGAHGELFF
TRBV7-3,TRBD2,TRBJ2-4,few,TGTGCCAGCAGCCTCGGGGGGACTTTTTCCGAAGCCAAAAACATTCAGTACTTC,CASSLGGTFSEAKNIQYF
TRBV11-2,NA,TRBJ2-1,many,TGTGCCAGCAGCTTCGGGCTAGCTTACAATGAGCAGTTCTTC,CASSFGLAYNEQFF
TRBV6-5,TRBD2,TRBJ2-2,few,TGTGCCAGCAGTTACTCGGGACTAGCGGGAGTAACCGGGGAGCTGTTTTTT,CASSYSGLAGVTGELFF
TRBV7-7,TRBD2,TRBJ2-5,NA,TGTGCTAGCAGCTTATCGGGGACTAGCGTGGAAGAGACCCAGTACTTC,CASSLSGTSVEETQYF
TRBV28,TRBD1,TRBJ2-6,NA,TGTGCCAGCAGAGGACCCTGGGGACAGGGTAGCTCTGGGGCCAACGTCCTGACTTTC,CASRGPWGQGSSGANVLTF